Presented here are 15 T cell receptor beta chains from one specimen sequenced in a study of vaccination and CD4 T cells after COVID-19. An Oncomine TCR Beta short-read assay was used to sequence the DNA from cultured CD4+ T cells. TCRdb analysed the PCR reads with MiXCR anew, one entry per CDR3 protein. Of approximately 6,700 distinct CDR3 sequences detected, around 50% appear once; the ten largest clones hold roughly 23%. The antigens for these receptors are not known. This sample's treatment: roughly 10-day PBMC culture with coronavirus spike peptide pools or control peptides (ViraFEST assay). Sequences were obtained from CD4+ T cells from blood, cultured in vitro. Receptors originate from a human donor who had recovered from COVID-19.

The CDR3 spells CASSRTDHGSNQPQHF. CDR3 in DNA: TGTGCCAGCAGTAGAACAGATCACGGGAGCAATCAGCCCCAGCATTTT. The chain combines TRBV12-3 or TRBV12-4 with TRBJ1-5; D uncertain. Deletions cut 5 bases from V and 1 base from J, with 15 bases between. This CDR3 comprises 16 residues.

The chain recombines TRBV7-2 with TRBJ1-1; D unclear. The CDR3 loop spans 12 amino acids. V dropped 2 bases and J dropped 7 bases, with 8 bases sitting between them. Per the germline V gene, CDR1 is SGHTA and CDR2 is FQGNSA. The CDR3 loop reads CASSLTWGEAFF. Here the CDR3 DNA reads TGTGCCAGCAGCTTAACCTGGGGTGAAGCTTTCTTT.

This clonotype was picked up a small number of times. The rearrangement links TRBV7-2 to TRBJ2-7, with D perhaps matching TRBD1 or TRBD2 (6 bases each). The CDR3 has 15 residues. Germline V CDR1 and CDR2: SGHTA, FQGNSA. Trimming left V 1 base short and J 2 bases short, with 12 bases between. CDR3 bases: TGTGCCAGCAGCTTAGTTGCTGGGGGGCCCTACGAGCAGTACTTC. Its translation: CASSLVAGGPYEQYF.

The rearrangement joins TRBV10-3 to TRBJ2-7; D may be TRBD1 (6 bases). Trimming shortened V by 10 bases and J by 3 bases, and 16 bases separated the two germline ends. The CDR3 sequence is 13 residues long. Looked up from germline, CDR1 is ENHRY and CDR2 is SYGVKD. CDR3 sequence: CASAQGMDYEQYF. CDR3 DNA sequence: TGTGCCAGCGCACAGGGCATGGACTACGAGCAGTACTTC.

The chain uses TRBV20-1 and TRBJ2-7; 8 positions match TRBD1. The CDR3 sequence is 14 residues long. Losses at the gene ends were 0 bases for V and 3 bases for J; bases not matched to a gene: 4. CDR1 and CDR2 (germline): DFQATT, SNEGSKA (reference sequence). The CDR3 nucleotides are TGCAGTGCTAGAGATTGGACAGGGAACTACGAGCAGTACTTC. Its protein product is CSARDWTGNYEQYF.

The chain recombines TRBV7-9 with TRBJ2-1, with D perhaps matching TRBD1 (6 bases). The CDR3 runs to 17 residues. Trimming removed 2 bases at V and 1 base at J, with 15 bases between. CDR1 is SEHNR, CDR2 FQNEAQ, per germline (reference sequence). CDR3 sequence: CASSLQLRTVSYNEQFF. The CDR3 DNA follows: TGTGCCAGCAGCTTACAGTTAAGGACAGTTTCCTACAATGAGCAGTTCTTC.

This rearrangement joins TRBV11-3 to TRBJ2-7; D call uncertain. The V gene's germline CDR1 is SGHNT and CDR2 YENEEA. The CDR3 spans 14 residues. Trimming left V 1 base short and J 4 bases short, with 11 bases between. CDR3 DNA sequence: TGTGCCAGCAGCTTAGGGGGAAAGAGGTACGAGCAGTACTTC. Translated: CASSLGGKRYEQYF.

The chain joins TRBV6-2 or TRBV6-3 to TRBJ2-1; D possibly uses TRBD1 or TRBD2 (6 bases each). Trimming removed 2 bases from V and 8 bases from J, with 22 bases in between. The germline gives CDR1 MNHEY, CDR2 SVGEGT. This CDR3 spans 17 amino acids. This CDR3 is CASSYRPSDPPGDEQFF. CDR3 nucleotide sequence: TGTGCCAGCAGTTACCGGCCTAGCGACCCCCCAGGGGATGAGCAGTTCTTC.

The chain has TRBV6-1 and TRBJ1-2; D is unresolved. Germline V CDR1 and CDR2: MNHNS, SASEGT. V lost 5 bases and J lost 3, with 10 bases in between. The CDR3 is 13 amino acids. The CDR3 DNA reads as TGTGCCAGCAGTCCCGGGAATTACTATGGCTACACCTTC. Its protein is CASSPGNYYGYTF.

Only a few counts were recorded for this clonotype. The chain carries TRBV9 and TRBJ2-3; D may be TRBD1 (5 bases). Germline loops: CDR1 SGDLS, CDR2 YYNGEE. V was trimmed by 0 bases and J by 2 bases, leaving 16 bases between them. This CDR3 comprises 17 residues. The CDR3 region has the DNA TGTGCCAGCAGCGTAGCTATGGACAAGGCCTTCACAGATACGCAGTATTTT. Translated: CASSVAMDKAFTDTQYF. The full variable domain, completed using reference TRBV9 and TRBJ2-3, is DSGVTQTPKHLITATGQRVTLRCSPRSGDLSVYWYQQSLDQGLQFLIQYYNGEERAKGNILERFSAQQFPDLHSELNLSSLELGDSALYFCASSVAMDKAFTDTQYFGPGTRLTVL.

This clonotype turned up a few times. The chain's CDR3 is CASSPAPGLTQYF. The CDR3 DNA follows: TGTGCCAGCAGTCCCGCACCGGGACTTACGCAGTATTTT. The J gene is TRBJ2-3, the V gene TRBV11-3, with D possibly TRBD2 on 6 matching bases. Per the germline V gene, CDR1 is SGHNT and CDR2 is YENEEA. V was cut by 6 bases and J by 8 bases, with 15 bases left in between. This CDR3 is built from 13 residues.

The rearrangement joins TRBV24-1 to TRBJ1-1, with unresolved D. The germline V gene encodes CDR1 KGHDR and CDR2 SFDVKD. Trimming took 5 bases from V and 8 from J, leaving 11 bases between them. The CDR3 is 12 amino acids. CDR3 region: CATSGSQSEAFF. The DNA for the CDR3 is TGTGCCACCAGTGGCAGTCAGAGCGAAGCTTTCTTT.

This clonotype is a singleton in its sample. The rearrangement links TRBV6-1 to TRBJ1-3; the D gene is possibly TRBD1 (6 bases). Germline loops: CDR1 MNHNS, CDR2 SASEGT. This CDR3 spans 14 amino acids. V lost 6 bases and J 4 bases, leaving 13 bases between the germline ends. Written as DNA, the CDR3 is TGTGCCAGCAGCCCACAGGGACTCGGAAACACCATATATTTT. Translating gives CASSPQGLGNTIYF.

V usage is TRBV6-5 and J usage is TRBJ2-5; D gene ambiguous. V was trimmed by 0 bases and J by 2 bases, leaving 4 bases between them. There are 13 residues in the CDR3. CDR1 is MNHEY and CDR2 is SVGAGI in the germline V gene. The CDR3, as DNA: TGTGCCAGCAGTTACTCCAGACAAGAGACCCAGTACTTC. This translates into CASSYSRQETQYF.

CDR3 DNA: TGTGCCAGTCAGAGCGGAAGGGCTAACTATGGCTACACCTTC. It codes for CASQSGRANYGYTF. The chain combines TRBV19 with TRBJ1-2; D not certain. CDR1 is LNHDA, CDR2 SQIVND, per germline (reference sequence). V lost 8 bases and J lost 0, with 13 bases in between. This CDR3 is 14 amino acids long.